This T cell receptor (beta chain) was recorded in a study of blood T cell repertoires in COVID-19. Study as a whole: T cells, B-cell-depleted T cells, or PBMCs supplied cDNA or gDNA.

Clones were sequenced by immunoSEQ multiplex PCR, and TCRdb holds only the in-frame ones, with some missing. The table records hundreds of thousands of clones, roughly nine tenths of them present only once. The sequence came from a woman under 40 with COVID-19, enrolled during active disease. Sample: peripheral blood.

Here the CDR3 DNA reads TGCGCCAGCAGCCGGAATGGACAGGGGAAGAACACTGAAGCTTTCTTT. It is translated as CASSRNGQGKNTEAFF. V gene TRBV5-1 combines with J gene TRBJ1-1; 9 bases align to TRBD1. J was trimmed by 1 base and V by 4 bases; bases with no gene match: 8. The CDR3 consists of 16 residues. Germline values: CDR1 SGHRS, CDR2 YFSETQ.